What follows is one TCR beta chain and its context. Sequencing was performed with immunoSEQ multiplex PCR; in TCRdb, only in-frame clones are kept and a portion is missing. There are hundreds of thousands of clones in the sample; 80% to 90% occur only once, and approximately 3.1% lies in the top ten. This specimen comes from a study of blood T cell repertoires in COVID-19. Study information: Samples of COVID-19 (acute and convalescent) were obtained from the United States, Italy and Spain. Sample material is recorded as cDNA or gDNA derived from T cells, B-cell-depleted T cells, or PBMCs.

Cohorts were assigned according to the clinical history that participants reported. With 5 bases clipped from V and 4 bases from J, the junction kept 5 bases outside the gene matches. CDR1 and CDR2 from the germline V gene are SQVTM and ANQGSEA. CDR3 length equals 13 residues. V usage is TRBV29-1 and J usage is TRBJ2-1; TRBD1 matches at 7 bases. The receptor's source is a woman aged 45-65 years in a cohort exposed to, infected with or recovered from COVID-19 (not recorded which). The sequenced sample consisted of PBMCs or T cells enriched from blood (not recorded which). As DNA, the CDR3 is TGCAGCGTTCGGGGACAGTCTTACAATGAGCAGTTCTTC. Protein sequence: CSVRGQSYNEQFF.